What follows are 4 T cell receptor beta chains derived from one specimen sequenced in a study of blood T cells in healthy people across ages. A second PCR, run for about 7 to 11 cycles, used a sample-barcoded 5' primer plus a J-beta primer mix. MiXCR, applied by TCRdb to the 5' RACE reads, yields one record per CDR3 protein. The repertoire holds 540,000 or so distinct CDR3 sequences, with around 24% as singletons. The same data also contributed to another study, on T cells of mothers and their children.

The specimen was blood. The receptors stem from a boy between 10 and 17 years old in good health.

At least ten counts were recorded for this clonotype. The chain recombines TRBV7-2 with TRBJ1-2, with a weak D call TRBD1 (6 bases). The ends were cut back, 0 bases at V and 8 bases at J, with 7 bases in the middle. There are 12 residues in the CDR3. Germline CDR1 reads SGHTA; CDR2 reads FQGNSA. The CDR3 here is CASSLAGGGYTF. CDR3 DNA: TGTGCCAGCAGCTTAGCTGGGGGCGGCTACACCTTC.

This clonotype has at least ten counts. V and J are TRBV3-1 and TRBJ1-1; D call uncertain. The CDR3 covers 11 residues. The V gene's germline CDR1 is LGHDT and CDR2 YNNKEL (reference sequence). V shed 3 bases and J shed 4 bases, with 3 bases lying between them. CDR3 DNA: TGTGCCAGCAGCCAGGGCACTGAAGCTTTCTTT. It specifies CASSQGTEAFF. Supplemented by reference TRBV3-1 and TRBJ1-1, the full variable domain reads DTAVSQTPKYLVTQMGNDKSIKCEQNLGHDTMYWYKQDSKKFLKIMFSYNNKELIINETVPNRFSPKSPDKAHLNLHINSLELGDSAVYFCASSQGTEAFFGQGTRLTVV.

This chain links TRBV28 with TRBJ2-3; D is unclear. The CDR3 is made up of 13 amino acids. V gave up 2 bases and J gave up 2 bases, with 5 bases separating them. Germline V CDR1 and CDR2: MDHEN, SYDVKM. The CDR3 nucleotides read TGTGCCAGCAGTTTACAGTCCACAGATACGCAGTATTTT. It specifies CASSLQSTDTQYF.

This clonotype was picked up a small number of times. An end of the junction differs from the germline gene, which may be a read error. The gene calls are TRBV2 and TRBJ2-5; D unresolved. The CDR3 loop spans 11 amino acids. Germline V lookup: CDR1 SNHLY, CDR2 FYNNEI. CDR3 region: CASSVKESQYF. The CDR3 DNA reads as TGTGCCAGCAGTGTCAAAGAGTCCCAGTACTTC.